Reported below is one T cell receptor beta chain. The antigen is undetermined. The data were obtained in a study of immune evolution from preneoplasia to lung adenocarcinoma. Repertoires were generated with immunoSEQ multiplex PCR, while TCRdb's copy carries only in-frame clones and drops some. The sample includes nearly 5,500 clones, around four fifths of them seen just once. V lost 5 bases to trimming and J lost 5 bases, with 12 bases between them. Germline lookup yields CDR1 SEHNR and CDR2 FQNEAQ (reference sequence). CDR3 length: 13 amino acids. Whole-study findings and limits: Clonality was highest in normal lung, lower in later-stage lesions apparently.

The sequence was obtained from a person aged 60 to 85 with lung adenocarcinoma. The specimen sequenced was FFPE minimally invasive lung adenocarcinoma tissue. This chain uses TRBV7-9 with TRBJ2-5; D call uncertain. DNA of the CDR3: TGTGCCAGCAGCCCCCGATCGGGCGAGACCCAGTACTTC. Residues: CASSPRSGETQYF.